This is a list of T cell receptor beta chains from one sample in a study of identical twins. TCRdb re-called the 5' RACE reads with MiXCR, one entry per CDR3 protein. The data contain approximately 620,000 distinct CDR3 sequences, around 8.3% of them singletons. This sample also belongs to another study, concerning yellow fever vaccine responses in identical twins.

Sequenced: PBMCs. All receptors come from a woman in her late teens or twenties in good health. Each CDR3 is given with its conserved first and last residue. A D gene is named only where the DNA matches it firmly. Rows give clone size only sometimes, using once, few, many, or a class for an expanded clone.

V gene	J gene	D gene	clone size	CDR3 protein	CDR3 DNA
TRBV5-1	TRBJ2-2	TRBD1	many	CASRLDRAPGELFF	TGCGCCAGCAGACTTGACAGGGCGCCCGGGGAGCTGTTTTTT
TRBV5-1	TRBJ2-1	.	many	CASTSPPSNEQFF	TGCGCCAGCACCTCGCCCCCTTCGAATGAGCAGTTCTTC
TRBV7-2	TRBJ1-6	.	few	CASSLRGLPLHF	TGTGCCAGCAGCTTACGGGGTTTACCCCTCCACTTT
TRBV27	TRBJ2-7	TRBD1	.	CASSLGQAAYEQYF	TGTGCCAGCAGTTTGGGACAGGCAGCCTACGAGCAGTACTTC
TRBV3-1	TRBJ2-3	TRBD2	once	CASSQDGGGADTQYF	TGTGCCAGCAGCCAAGATGGCGGGGGGGCAGATACGCAGTATTTT
TRBV28	TRBJ2-1	.	.	CASSGGPKISEQFF	TGTGCCAGCAGTGGGGGACCCAAGATCAGTGAGCAGTTCTTC
TRBV12-3/TRBV12-4	TRBJ2-1	TRBD1	many	CASSLSARTGSYNEQFF	TGTGCCAGCAGTTTATCAGCTCGGACAGGTTCCTACAATGAGCAGTTCTTC
TRBV15	TRBJ2-5	TRBD2	few	CATSRDFGRLGGLEEETQYF	TGTGCCACCAGCAGAGATTTCGGACGGCTCGGGGGGTTGGAAGAAGAGACCCAGTACTTC
TRBV24-1	TRBJ2-5	.	few	CATSDYWGSTTEETQYF	TGTGCCACCAGTGATTATTGGGGCAGCACGACCGAAGAGACCCAGTACTTC
TRBV7-6	TRBJ2-1	.	few	CASSLVASSYNEQFF	TGTGCCAGCAGCTTAGTAGCCAGCTCCTACAATGAGCAGTTCTTC
TRBV29-1	TRBJ2-1	TRBD2	many	CSVVRREAPNEQFF	TGCAGCGTTGTGCGGCGGGAGGCCCCCAATGAGCAGTTCTTC
TRBV12-3/TRBV12-4	TRBJ2-1	.	few	CASSSPGVPTYNEQFF	TGTGCCAGCAGTTCACCAGGGGTACCGACCTACAATGAGCAGTTCTTC
TRBV6-2/TRBV6-3	TRBJ2-3	.	few	CASSSLNADTQYF	TGTGCCAGCAGTTCTTTAAATGCGGATACGCAGTATTTT
TRBV18	TRBJ2-5	.	.	CASSPGLGETQYF	TGTGCCAGCTCACCGGGCCTTGGGGAGACCCAGTACTTC
TRBV29-1	TRBJ1-1	.	many	CSVGQMNTEAFF	TGCAGCGTTGGACAAATGAACACTGAAGCTTTCTTT
TRBV20-1	TRBJ2-3	.	.	CSARDRGGDTQYF	TGCAGTGCTAGAGATCGGGGTGGAGATACGCAGTATTTT
TRBV11-2	TRBJ1-6	.	few	CASSWEGRNNSPLHF	TGTGCCAGCAGCTGGGAGGGGAGGAATAATTCACCCCTCCACTTT
TRBV20-1	TRBJ2-7	TRBD2	.	CSARGTSPGEQYF	TGCAGTGCTAGGGGGACTAGCCCCGGCGAGCAGTACTTC
TRBV9	TRBJ2-3	TRBD2	few	CASSPLSRTSGRTRTDTQYF	TGTGCCAGCAGCCCCCTTAGCCGGACTAGCGGGAGAACCCGCACAGATACGCAGTATTTT
TRBV2	TRBJ1-2	.	.	CAILFRTTATLGGGYTF	TGTGCCATTTTGTTCCGAACGACCGCGACTCTAGGAGGTGGCTACACCTTC
TRBV29-1	TRBJ2-1	TRBD1	many	CSVEDVLPGTGGIDEQFF	TGCAGCGTTGAAGATGTACTTCCCGGGACAGGGGGCATCGATGAGCAGTTCTTC
TRBV5-1	TRBJ2-7	.	many	CASSPDPARGNEQYF	TGCGCCAGCAGCCCCGACCCCGCCAGGGGAAACGAGCAGTACTTC
TRBV12-3/TRBV12-4	TRBJ1-5	.	.	CASSLEDSGQPQHF	TGTGCCAGCAGTTTAGAGGACAGTGGTCAGCCCCAGCATTTT
TRBV14	TRBJ2-3	TRBD2	few	CASSQLHRGDGLDTQYF	TGTGCCAGCAGCCAGCTCCATCGGGGGGACGGGTTAGATACGCAGTATTTT
TRBV10-3	TRBJ2-1	.	few	CAISAYDEQFF	TGTGCCATCAGTGCTTATGATGAGCAGTTCTTC
TRBV2	TRBJ2-2	.	.	CASRVGPQVSGELFF	TGTGCCAGCAGAGTGGGGCCACAGGTGTCAGGGGAGCTGTTTTTT
TRBV5-1	TRBJ2-5	TRBD2	few	CASSKSGGALGETQYF	TGCGCCAGCAGCAAGAGCGGGGGCGCCCTGGGAGAGACCCAGTACTTC
TRBV15	TRBJ2-7	TRBD2	few	CATSPTRSGTYEQYF	TGTGCCACCAGTCCCACAAGAAGCGGGACCTACGAGCAGTACTTC
TRBV6-1	TRBJ2-1	TRBD1	few	CASSQTGQSSYNEQFF	TGTGCCAGCAGCCAGACAGGGCAGAGCTCCTACAATGAGCAGTTCTTC
TRBV6-2/TRBV6-3	TRBJ2-3	.	.	CAGKTSGTDTQYF	TGTGCCGGCAAAACGTCTGGCACAGATACGCAGTATTTT
TRBV7-9	TRBJ2-7	.	few	CASSLEQASEYF	TGTGCCAGCAGCTTAGAACAGGCCTCGGAGTACTTC
TRBV5-5	TRBJ1-1	.	many	CASSSDKTYEAFF	TGTGCCAGCAGCTCGGACAAGACCTATGAAGCTTTCTTT
TRBV20-1	TRBJ2-1	.	many	CSARESGNEQFF	TGCAGTGCCAGGGAGTCAGGCAATGAGCAGTTCTTC
TRBV7-9	TRBJ2-1	TRBD2	.	CASSSGNNNEQFF	TGTGCCAGCAGTAGCGGGAACAACAATGAGCAGTTCTTC
TRBV5-1	TRBJ2-1	TRBD1	few	CASSTDRGYEQFF	TGCGCCAGCAGCACGGACAGGGGATATGAGCAGTTCTTC
TRBV5-6	TRBJ2-7	.	many	CASTRDNSYEQYF	TGTGCCAGCACCCGAGACAACTCCTACGAGCAGTACTTC
TRBV2	TRBJ1-6	.	.	CASSDSQYNSPLHF	TGTGCCAGCAGTGACAGCCAGTATAATTCACCCCTCCACTTT
TRBV7-9	TRBJ1-3	.	.	CASRPTEQGPSGNTIYF	TGTGCCAGCAGACCAACTGAACAGGGACCTTCTGGAAACACCATATATTTT
TRBV4-1	TRBJ2-5	TRBD1	few	CASSQGDRTQETQYF	TGCGCCAGCAGCCAAGGGGACAGAACTCAAGAGACCCAGTACTTC
TRBV12-3/TRBV12-4	TRBJ1-4	.	few	CASSLGQMTTNEKLFF	TGTGCCAGCAGTTTGGGTCAGATGACAACTAATGAAAAACTGTTTTTT
TRBV28	TRBJ2-1	.	.	CASSPGTRNYNEQFF	TGTGCCAGCAGTCCCGGGACGAGAAATTACAATGAGCAGTTCTTC
TRBV20-1	TRBJ1-2	.	.	CSAGRVEGYTF	TGCAGTGCGGGCAGGGTTGAAGGCTACACCTTC
TRBV15	TRBJ2-3	TRBD1	few	CATSRRTGSTDTQYF	TGTGCCACCAGCCGCCGGACAGGGAGCACAGATACGCAGTATTTT
TRBV12-3/TRBV12-4	TRBJ1-4	.	.	CASSLAPGAVNEKLFF	TGTGCCAGCAGCCTAGCCCCGGGGGCCGTTAATGAAAAACTGTTTTTT
TRBV20-1	TRBJ2-7	TRBD1	.	CSQKSPGQSSYEQYF	TGCAGTCAAAAGAGCCCGGGACAGAGCTCCTACGAGCAGTACTTC
TRBV12-3/TRBV12-4	TRBJ1-2	.	.	CASSLATLSRAYGYTF	TGTGCCAGCAGTTTAGCGACTCTGTCTAGGGCCTATGGCTACACCTTC
TRBV25-1	TRBJ1-2	.	many	CASSESSYGYTF	TGTGCCAGCAGTGAGTCCAGTTATGGCTACACCTTC
TRBV24-1	TRBJ1-5	TRBD1	few	CATSDPAGGTGGNQPQHF	TGTGCCACCAGTGACCCCGCCGGGGGGACAGGAGGCAATCAGCCCCAGCATTTT
TRBV6-1	TRBJ1-6	.	.	CASSLGGVENDSPLHF	TGTGCCAGCAGTCTAGGGGGGGTGGAGAATGATTCACCCCTCCACTTT
TRBV3-1	TRBJ1-3	.	few	CASSQDHPILENTIYF	TGTGCCAGCAGCCAAGATCACCCGATTCTGGAGAACACCATATATTTT
TRBV3-1	TRBJ2-1	.	many	CASSQKSIGNEQFF	TGTGCCAGCAGCCAAAAGTCGATAGGAAATGAGCAGTTCTTC
TRBV6-1	TRBJ2-1	TRBD2	.	CASTGWEGTDEQFF	TGTGCCAGCACCGGATGGGAGGGGACGGATGAGCAGTTCTTC